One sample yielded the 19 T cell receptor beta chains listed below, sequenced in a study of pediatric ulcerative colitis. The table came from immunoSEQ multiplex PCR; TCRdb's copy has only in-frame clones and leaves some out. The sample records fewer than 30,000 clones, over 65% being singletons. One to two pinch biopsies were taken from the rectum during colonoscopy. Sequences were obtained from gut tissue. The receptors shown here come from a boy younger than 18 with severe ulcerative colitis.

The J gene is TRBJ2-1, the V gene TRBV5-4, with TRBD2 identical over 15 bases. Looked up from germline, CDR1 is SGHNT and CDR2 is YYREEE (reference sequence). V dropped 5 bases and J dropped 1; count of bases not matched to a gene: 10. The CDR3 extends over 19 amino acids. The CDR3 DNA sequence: TGTGCCAGCAGACCACGGGGACTAGCGGGAGGCTCGTCCTACAATGAGCAGTTCTTC. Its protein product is CASRPRGLAGGSSYNEQFF.

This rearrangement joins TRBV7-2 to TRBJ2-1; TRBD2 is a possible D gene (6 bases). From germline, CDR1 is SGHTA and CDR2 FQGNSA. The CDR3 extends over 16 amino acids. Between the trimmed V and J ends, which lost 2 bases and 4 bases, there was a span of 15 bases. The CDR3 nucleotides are TGTGCCAGCAGCTTAACGGGAGTAAGTGATTACAATGAGCAGTTCTTC. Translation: CASSLTGVSDYNEQFF.

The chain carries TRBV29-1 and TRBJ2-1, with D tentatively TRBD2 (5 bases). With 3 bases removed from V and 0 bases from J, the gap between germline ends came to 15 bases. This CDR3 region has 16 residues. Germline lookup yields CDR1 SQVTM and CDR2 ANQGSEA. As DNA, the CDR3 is TGCAGCGTTGATTCTACAGACTACAGCTCCTACAATGAGCAGTTCTTC. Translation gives CSVDSTDYSSYNEQFF.

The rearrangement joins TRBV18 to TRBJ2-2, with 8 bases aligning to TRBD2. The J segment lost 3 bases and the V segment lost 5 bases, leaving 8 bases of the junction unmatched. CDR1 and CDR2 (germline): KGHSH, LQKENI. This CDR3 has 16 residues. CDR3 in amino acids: CASSTRVAGYTGELFF. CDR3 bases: TGTGCCAGCTCAACCAGAGTAGCGGGATACACCGGGGAGCTGTTTTTT. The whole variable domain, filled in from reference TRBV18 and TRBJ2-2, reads NAGVMQNPRHLVRRRGQEARLRCSPMKGHSHVYWYRQLPEEGLKFMVYLQKENIIDESGMPKERFSAEFPKEGPSILRIQQVVRGDSAAYFCASSTRVAGYTGELFFGEGSRLTVL.

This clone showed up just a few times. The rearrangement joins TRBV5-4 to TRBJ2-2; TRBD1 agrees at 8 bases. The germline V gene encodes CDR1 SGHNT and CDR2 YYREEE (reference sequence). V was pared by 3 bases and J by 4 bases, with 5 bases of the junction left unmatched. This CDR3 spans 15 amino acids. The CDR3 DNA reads TGTGCCAGCAGCTCCCAGGGGGCGCTCACCGGGGAGCTGTTTTTT. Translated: CASSSQGALTGELFF.

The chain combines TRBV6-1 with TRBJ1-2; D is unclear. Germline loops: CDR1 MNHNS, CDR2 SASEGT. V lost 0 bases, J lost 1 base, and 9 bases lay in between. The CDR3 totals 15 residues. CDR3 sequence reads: CASSEAGSFNYGYTF. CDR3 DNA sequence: TGTGCCAGCAGTGAAGCTGGCAGCTTTAACTATGGCTACACCTTC.

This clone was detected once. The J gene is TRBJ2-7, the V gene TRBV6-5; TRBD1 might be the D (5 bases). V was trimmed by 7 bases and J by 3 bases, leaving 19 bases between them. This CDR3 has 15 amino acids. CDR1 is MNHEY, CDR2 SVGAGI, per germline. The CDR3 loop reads CASKLQDGSYYEQYF. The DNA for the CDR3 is TGTGCCAGCAAGCTACAGGACGGATCCTACTACGAGCAGTACTTC.

CDR3 DNA: TGTGCCAGTACGGAGAGCCAAAACTCCTACGAGCAGTACTTC. It yields the protein CASTESQNSYEQYF. The chain links TRBV19 to TRBJ2-7; D gene unclear. The CDR3 consists of 14 residues. Trimming stripped 7 bases from V and 0 bases from J, with 13 bases between. The germline V gene has CDR1 LNHDA and CDR2 SQIVND (reference sequence).

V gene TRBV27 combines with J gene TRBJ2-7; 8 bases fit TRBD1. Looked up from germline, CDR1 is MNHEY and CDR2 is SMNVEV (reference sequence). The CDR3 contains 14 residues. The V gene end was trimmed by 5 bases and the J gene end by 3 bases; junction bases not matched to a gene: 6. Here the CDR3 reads CASSLGTGLYEQYF. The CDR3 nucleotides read TGTGCCAGCAGTCTCGGGACAGGCCTCTACGAGCAGTACTTC.

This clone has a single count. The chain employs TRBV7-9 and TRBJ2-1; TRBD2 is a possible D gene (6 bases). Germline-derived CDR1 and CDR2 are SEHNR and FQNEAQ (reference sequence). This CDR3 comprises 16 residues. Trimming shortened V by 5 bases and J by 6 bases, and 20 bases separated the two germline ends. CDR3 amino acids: CASSLVSGGIVNEQFF. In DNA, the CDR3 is TGTGCCAGCAGCCTTGTTAGTGGCGGGATTGTCAATGAGCAGTTCTTC.

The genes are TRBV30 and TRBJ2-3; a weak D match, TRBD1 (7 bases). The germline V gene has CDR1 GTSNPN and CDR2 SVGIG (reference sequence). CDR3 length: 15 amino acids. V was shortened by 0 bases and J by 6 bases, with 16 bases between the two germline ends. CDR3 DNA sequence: TGTGCCTGGAGTGTCGCCAGGGGGGCGTCGGATACGCAGTATTTT. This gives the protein CAWSVARGASDTQYF.

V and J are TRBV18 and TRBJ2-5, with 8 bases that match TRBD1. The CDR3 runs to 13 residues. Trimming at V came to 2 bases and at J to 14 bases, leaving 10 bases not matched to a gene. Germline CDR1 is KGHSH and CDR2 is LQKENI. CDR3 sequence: CASSPGDRPLNYF. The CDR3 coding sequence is TGTGCCAGCTCACCAGGGGACAGGCCTTTGAACTACTTC. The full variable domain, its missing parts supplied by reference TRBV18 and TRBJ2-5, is NAGVMQNPRHLVRRRGQEARLRCSPMKGHSHVYWYRQLPEEGLKFMVYLQKENIIDESGMPKERFSAEFPKEGPSILRIQQVVRGDSAAYFCASSPGDRPLNYFGPGTRLLVL.

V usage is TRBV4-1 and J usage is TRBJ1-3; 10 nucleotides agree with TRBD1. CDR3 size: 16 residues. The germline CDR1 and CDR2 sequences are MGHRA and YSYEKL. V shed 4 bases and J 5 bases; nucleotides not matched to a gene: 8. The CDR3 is CASSRSDRGSRNTIYF. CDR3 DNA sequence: TGCGCCAGCAGCCGATCGGACAGGGGGAGCCGAAACACCATATATTTT.

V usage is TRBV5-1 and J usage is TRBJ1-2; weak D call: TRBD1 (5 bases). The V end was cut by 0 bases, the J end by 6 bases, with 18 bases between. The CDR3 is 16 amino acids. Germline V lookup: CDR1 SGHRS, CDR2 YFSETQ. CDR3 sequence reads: CASSLGLYGGSDGYTF. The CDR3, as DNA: TGCGCCAGCAGCTTGGGGTTATATGGGGGATCGGATGGCTACACCTTC.

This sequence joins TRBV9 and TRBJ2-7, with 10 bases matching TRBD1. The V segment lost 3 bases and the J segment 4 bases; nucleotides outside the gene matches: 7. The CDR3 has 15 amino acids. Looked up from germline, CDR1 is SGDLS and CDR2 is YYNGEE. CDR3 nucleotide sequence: TGTGCCAGCAGCGCGGGGACAGGGGAACGGTACGAGCAGTACTTC. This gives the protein CASSAGTGERYEQYF.

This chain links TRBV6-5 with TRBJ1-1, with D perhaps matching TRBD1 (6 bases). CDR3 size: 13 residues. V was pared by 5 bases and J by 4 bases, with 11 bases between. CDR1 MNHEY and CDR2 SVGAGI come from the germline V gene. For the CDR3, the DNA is TGTGCCAGCAGTGGTTCACAGGGCACTGAAGCTTTCTTT. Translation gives CASSGSQGTEAFF.

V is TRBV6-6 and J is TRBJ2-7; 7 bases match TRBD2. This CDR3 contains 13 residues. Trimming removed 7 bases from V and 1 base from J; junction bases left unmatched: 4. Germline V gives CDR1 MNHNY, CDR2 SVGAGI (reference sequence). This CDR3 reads CASTKRESYEQYF. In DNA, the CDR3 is TGTGCCAGCACTAAGCGGGAATCCTACGAGCAGTACTTC.

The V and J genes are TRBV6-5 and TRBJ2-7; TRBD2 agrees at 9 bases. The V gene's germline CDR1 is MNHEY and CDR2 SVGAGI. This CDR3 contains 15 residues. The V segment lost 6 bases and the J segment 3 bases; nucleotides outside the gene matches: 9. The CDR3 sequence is CASRRQTSGYYEQYF. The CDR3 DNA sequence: TGTGCCAGCAGACGCCAGACTAGCGGATACTACGAGCAGTACTTC.

As DNA, the CDR3 is TGTGCCAGCAGCCCGGACTTTAGCAATCAGCCCCAGCATTTT. As protein: CASSPDFSNQPQHF. The chain joins TRBV5-8 to TRBJ1-5; D not resolved. Trimming pared 4 bases from V and 0 bases from J, leaving 8 bases between. The germline V gene encodes CDR1 SGHTS and CDR2 YDEGEE. CDR3 length: 14 amino acids.